A selection of T cell receptor beta chains follows, all from one sample in a study of response to subunit inactivated influenza vaccine. From the RT-PCR reads, TCRdb called clonotypes with MiXCR, one entry per CDR3 protein. This table has about 540,000 distinct CDR3 sequences, under 25% appearing once. This same sample was also taken into another study, of T cells expressing NK-cell markers.

The sequences come from CD4+ T cells sorted from PBMCs, collected roughly 12 days after vaccination. These TCRs come from a man aged 50-59 years who received an inactivated influenza vaccine. The CDR3 runs from the conserved cysteine through the conserved F or W. A D gene is named only where the DNA matches it firmly. Rows may omit the clone size; those that give it use once, few, many or a size class.

>TRBJ2-3|TRBV4-3|NA|TRBD2
TGCGCCAGCAGCCAAGATGCCAGCGGGAGGCCAGATACGCAGTATTTT
CASSQDASGRPDTQYF
>TRBJ2-2|TRBV29-1|NA|NA
TGCAGCGTTGGAGGCGCCTCGAACACCGGGGAGCTGTTTTTT
CSVGGASNTGELFF
>TRBJ2-1|TRBV18|few|NA
TGTGCCAGCTCACCTGGACCGGGTGAGCAGTTCTTC
CASSPGPGEQFF
>TRBJ2-1|TRBV4-2|many|NA
TGTGCCAGCAGCCAATCAGGGCCCGACAATGAGCAGTTCTTC
CASSQSGPDNEQFF
>TRBJ1-5|TRBV6-2/TRBV6-3|NA|TRBD1
TGTGCCAGCAGCCGCCGGACAGGGAGGCGCAATCAGCCCCAGCATTTT
CASSRRTGRRNQPQHF
>TRBJ1-4|TRBV27|NA|NA
TGTGGCAGCAGTTCTGATAATGAAAAACTGTTTTTT
CGSSSDNEKLFF
>TRBJ2-7|TRBV20-1|few|NA
TGCAGTGCTAACGACCGGTTGGGGCTGGGGATCGAGCAGTACTTC
CSANDRLGLGIEQYF
>TRBJ2-6|TRBV4-1|NA|NA
TGCGCCAGCAGCCAAATGTTGTACTCTGGGGCCAACGTCCTGACTTTC
CASSQMLYSGANVLTF
>TRBJ2-3|TRBV10-3|few|TRBD2
TGTGCCATCAGTCGGGCTAGCGGGGAAATCACAGATACGCAGTATTTT
CAISRASGEITDTQYF
>TRBJ2-7|TRBV11-2|few|TRBD2
TGTGCCAGCAGCATAGGGACCGGGACTAGCGGGAGAGCCTACGAGCAGTACTTC
CASSIGTGTSGRAYEQYF
>TRBJ1-1|TRBV28|NA|NA
TGTGCCAGCAGTTTAGATAACGCGCGGACAAGTTTTTCTTTCTTT
CASSLDNARTSFSFF
>TRBJ2-4|TRBV5-6|NA|TRBD2
TGTGCCAGCAGTTCGAGACTAGCGGGAGGCCATCGACTAGCCAAAAACATTCAGTACTTC
CASSSRLAGGHRLAKNIQYF
>TRBJ2-5|TRBV29-1|many|NA
TGCAGCGCCCTCGTTGAGACCCAGTACTTC
CSALVETQYF
>TRBJ2-1|TRBV5-1|few|TRBD1
TGCGCCAGCAGCCCGGGACAGAATTACAATGAGCAGTTCTTC
CASSPGQNYNEQFF
>TRBJ2-2|TRBV5-1|few|NA
TGCGCCAGCACGGGAGATCTGGGGAACACCGGGGAGCTGTTTTTT
CASTGDLGNTGELFF
>TRBJ2-7|TRBV7-2|few|TRBD2
TGTGCCAGCAAGCAAGCGGGAGGGCCAAGCGAGCAGTACTTC
CASKQAGGPSEQYF
>TRBJ2-5|TRBV15|few|TRBD1
TGTGCCACCAGCAAGACGGGACAGAAAAACCAAGAGACCCAGTACTTC
CATSKTGQKNQETQYF
>TRBJ1-1|TRBV10-3|few|NA
TGTGCCATCAAAGGGGGAACAGCGGGTACTGAAGCTTTCTTT
CAIKGGTAGTEAFF
>TRBJ2-4|TRBV11-2|few|NA
TGTGCCAGCAGCTTAGGCGGATCACAAAACATTCAGTACTTC
CASSLGGSQNIQYF
>TRBJ1-4|TRBV10-3|NA|NA
TGTGCCATCAGAAGTTCAGGGGCGGCCAATGAAAAACTGTTTTTT
CAIRSSGAANEKLFF
>TRBJ2-7|TRBV12-3/TRBV12-4|NA|TRBD1
TGTGCCAGCAGTTTTTCCCCGGGACAGGGACCCTACGAGCAGTACTTC
CASSFSPGQGPYEQYF
>TRBJ1-5|TRBV4-3|NA|NA
TGCGCCAGCAGCCAAGAAGTAGCGATTAATCAGCCCCAGCATTTT
CASSQEVAINQPQHF
>TRBJ1-1|TRBV5-1|NA|NA
TGCGCCAGCAGCTTGGCGGTTTCACGTTTCGGCACTGAAGCTTTCTTT
CASSLAVSRFGTEAFF
>TRBJ2-1|TRBV4-2|few|TRBD2
TGTGCCAGCAGCAGAGCTTGGGGATTCCGACTAGCGGGAGAGGATGAGCAGTTCTTC
CASSRAWGFRLAGEDEQFF
>TRBJ1-6|TRBV4-3|NA|TRBD1
TGCGCCAGCAGCCAAGGGACAGGGGATAATTCACCCCTCCACTTT
CASSQGTGDNSPLHF
>TRBJ1-6|TRBV5-1|NA|NA
TGCGCCAGCAGCTTGGAGGGGTTCCTTTCCTATAATTCACCCCTCCACTTT
CASSLEGFLSYNSPLHF
>TRBJ2-5|TRBV7-2|NA|TRBD2
TGTGCCAGCAGCCGAGGACTAGCGGGCATCTTTAGGGAGACCCAGTACTTC
CASSRGLAGIFRETQYF
>TRBJ2-5|TRBV29-1|few|TRBD2
TGCAGCGTGGGACTAGCGGGACGCGAGACCCAGTACTTC
CSVGLAGRETQYF
>TRBJ2-3|TRBV7-2|NA|NA
TGTGCCAGCAGCTTAGGGCCAGGGCTCGAATATACGCAGTATTTT
CASSLGPGLEYTQYF
>TRBJ1-5|TRBV12-3/TRBV12-4|few|NA
TGTGCCAGCAGTTTATCAGGGCATAGCAATCAGCCCCAGCATTTT
CASSLSGHSNQPQHF
>TRBJ2-1|TRBV14|once|TRBD2
TGTGCCAGCAGCCCAAGACTAGCGGGGACCGGAGAGCAGTTCTTC
CASSPRLAGTGEQFF
>TRBJ1-5|TRBV10-2|few|NA
TGCGCCAGCAGGGCGGGGGGCTCTGGCAATCAGCCCCAGCATTTT
CASRAGGSGNQPQHF
>TRBJ2-2|TRBV18|NA|NA
TGTGCCAGCTCACCAGGGACGATCGCCACCGGGGAGCTGTTTTTT
CASSPGTIATGELFF
>TRBJ1-1|TRBV18|NA|TRBD1
TGTGCCAGCTCACCACCGGCGCAGGGGGCTGAAGCTTTCTTT
CASSPPAQGAEAFF
>TRBJ2-1|TRBV11-2|few|NA
TGTGCCAGCAGACGCAACAGGGACGAGTCATATGAGCAGTTCTTC
CASRRNRDESYEQFF
>TRBJ1-5|TRBV6-5|few|TRBD1
TGTGCCAGCAGTTACGTACAGGGGGTCGATCAGCCCCAGCATTTT
CASSYVQGVDQPQHF
>TRBJ2-5|TRBV20-1|NA|NA
TGCAGTGCTAGACGCCAAACGCGGGAGACCCAGTACTTC
CSARRQTRETQYF
>TRBJ2-1|TRBV3-1|few|NA
TGTGCCAGCAGCCAAGTCAGTCTAGCTGCCTACAATGAGCAGTTCTTC
CASSQVSLAAYNEQFF
>TRBJ2-7|TRBV12-3/TRBV12-4|many|NA
TGTGCCAGCAGCTTACAGGGCCCCTACGAGCAGTACTTC
CASSLQGPYEQYF
>TRBJ2-7|TRBV11-2|NA|TRBD1
TGTGCCAGCAGCTTTGCTAGGACAGGATCATACGAGCAGTACTTC
CASSFARTGSYEQYF
>TRBJ1-4|TRBV7-2|NA|NA
TGTGCCAGCAGCTTAGCCCGAGCGGATGAAAAACTGTTTTTT
CASSLARADEKLFF
>TRBJ2-7|TRBV7-9|NA|TRBD1
TGTGCCAGCAGCCCTCGGACAGGGCACGAGCAGTACTTC
CASSPRTGHEQYF
>TRBJ2-3|TRBV2|NA|TRBD1
TGTGCCAGCAGCCGGGACAGGGGGAAAGATACGCAGTATTTT
CASSRDRGKDTQYF